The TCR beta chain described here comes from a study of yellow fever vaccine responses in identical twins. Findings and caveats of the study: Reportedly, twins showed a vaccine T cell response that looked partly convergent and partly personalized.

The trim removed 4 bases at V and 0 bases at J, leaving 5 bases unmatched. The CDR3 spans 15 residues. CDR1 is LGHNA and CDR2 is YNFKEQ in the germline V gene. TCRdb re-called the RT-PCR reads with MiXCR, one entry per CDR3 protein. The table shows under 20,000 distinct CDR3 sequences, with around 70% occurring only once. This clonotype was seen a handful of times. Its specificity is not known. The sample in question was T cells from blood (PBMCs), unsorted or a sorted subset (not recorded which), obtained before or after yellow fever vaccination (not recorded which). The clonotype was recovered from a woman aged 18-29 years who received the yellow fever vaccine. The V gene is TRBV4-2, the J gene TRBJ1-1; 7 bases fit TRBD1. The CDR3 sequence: CASSPGGTVNTEAFF. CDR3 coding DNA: TGTGCCAGCAGCCCGGGTGGGACAGTGAACACTGAAGCTTTCTTT.